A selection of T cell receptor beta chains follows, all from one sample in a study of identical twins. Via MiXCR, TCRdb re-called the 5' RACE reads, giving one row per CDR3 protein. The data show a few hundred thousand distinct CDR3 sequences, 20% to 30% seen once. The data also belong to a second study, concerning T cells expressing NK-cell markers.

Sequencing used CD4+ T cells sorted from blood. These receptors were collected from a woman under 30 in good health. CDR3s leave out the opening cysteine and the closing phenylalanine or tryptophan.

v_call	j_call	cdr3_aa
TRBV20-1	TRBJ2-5	SAPIPGTDQETQY
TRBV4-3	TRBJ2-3	ASSPRDPPDTQY
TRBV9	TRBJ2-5	ASSRGRVTGLGETQY
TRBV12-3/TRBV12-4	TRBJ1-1	ATTTWGGGEAF
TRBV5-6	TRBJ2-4	ASSPTGRTKNIQY
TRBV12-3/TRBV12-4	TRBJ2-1	ASLLPSGRGNEQF
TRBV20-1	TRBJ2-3	SARRGGPPDTQY
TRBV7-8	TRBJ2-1	ASSLGGLGGPREQF
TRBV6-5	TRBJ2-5	ASSYSIGRRAETQY
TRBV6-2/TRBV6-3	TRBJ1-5	ASSYEYLGQPQH
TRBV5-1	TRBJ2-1	ASRVGHYNEQF
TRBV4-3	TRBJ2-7	ASSQFWTGGNEQY
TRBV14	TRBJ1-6	ASSHPTGGMNSPLH
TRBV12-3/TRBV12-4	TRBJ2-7	ASSSYPSGLTEQY
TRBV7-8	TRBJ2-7	ASTLGGFSYEQY
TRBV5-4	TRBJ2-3	ASSSPGTSGGASTDTQY
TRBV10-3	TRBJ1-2	AIRGTGEANYGYT
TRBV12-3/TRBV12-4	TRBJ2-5	ASSRSQETQY
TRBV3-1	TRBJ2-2	ASRNTGELF
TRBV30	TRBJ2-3	AWSLRRASGRGTQY
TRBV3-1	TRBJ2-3	ASSLTVGQQY
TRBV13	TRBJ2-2	ASSSRRRQGGTGELF
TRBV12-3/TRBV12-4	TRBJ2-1	ASSPRLAGDNEQF
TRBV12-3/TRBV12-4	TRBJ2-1	ASSLVSSSYNEQF
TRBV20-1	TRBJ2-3	SARVLAGWGENTQY
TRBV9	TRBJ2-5	ASSVAGGGGETQY
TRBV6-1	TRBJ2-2	ASSRGVNTYTGELF
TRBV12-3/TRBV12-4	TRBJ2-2	ASTGKGTGELF
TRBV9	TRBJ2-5	ASGRGETQY
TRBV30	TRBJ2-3	AWSPGTSGTTDTQY
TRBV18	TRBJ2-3	ASSPRSGGSDTQY
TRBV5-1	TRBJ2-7	ASSSGQASYEQY
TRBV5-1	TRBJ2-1	ASSPGGTSGNNEQF
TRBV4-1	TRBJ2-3	ASSPGAVGTDTQY
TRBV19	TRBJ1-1	ASSIRQENTEAF
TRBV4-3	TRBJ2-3	ASSLLGGRYDADTQY
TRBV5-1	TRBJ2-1	ASSLLGSNNEQF
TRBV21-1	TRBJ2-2	ANPGVGAGELF
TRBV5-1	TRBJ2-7	ASSLGEYEQY
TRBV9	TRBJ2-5	ASSVASEGGRGTQY
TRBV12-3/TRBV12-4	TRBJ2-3	ASSTRTGGSADTQY
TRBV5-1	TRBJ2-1	ASSFGTAYNEQF
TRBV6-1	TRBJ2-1	ASTAGVVYNEQF
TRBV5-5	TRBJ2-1	ASSRGLAETVNEQF
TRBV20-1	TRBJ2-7	SAKDRGPSEQY